This T cell receptor (beta chain) emerged from a study of memory CD4+ T cells and cytomegalovirus serostatus. The trim removed 5 bases at V and 4 bases at J, leaving 4 bases unmatched. The CDR3 extends over 13 amino acids. Germline CDR1 SNHLY, CDR2 FYNNEI. Overall study results and limits: About 40% of the roughly 150 known CMV-associated TCRbeta sequences appeared in CD4+ memory.

A remark on this clone: The target antigen is unknown.

Clones were sequenced by immunoSEQ multiplex PCR, and TCRdb holds only the in-frame ones, with some missing. Counted here are some 46,000 clones, 70% to 80% occurring once; the ten biggest clones make up around 1.1%. The sort gate was single viable CD3+CD4+CD8-CD45RO+ cells for memory CD4+ T cells. Serum IgG to CMV pp150, pp28, p38 and p52 defined serostatus. Sample: memory CD4+ T cells from blood. This receptor was identified in an adult in good health and CMV-seronegative. This chain connects TRBV2 to TRBJ1-2; the match to TRBD1 covers 7 bases. CDR3 DNA sequence: TGTGCCAGCAGTTTAAGGGGGCCCTATGGCTACACCTTC. This encodes CASSLRGPYGYTF.